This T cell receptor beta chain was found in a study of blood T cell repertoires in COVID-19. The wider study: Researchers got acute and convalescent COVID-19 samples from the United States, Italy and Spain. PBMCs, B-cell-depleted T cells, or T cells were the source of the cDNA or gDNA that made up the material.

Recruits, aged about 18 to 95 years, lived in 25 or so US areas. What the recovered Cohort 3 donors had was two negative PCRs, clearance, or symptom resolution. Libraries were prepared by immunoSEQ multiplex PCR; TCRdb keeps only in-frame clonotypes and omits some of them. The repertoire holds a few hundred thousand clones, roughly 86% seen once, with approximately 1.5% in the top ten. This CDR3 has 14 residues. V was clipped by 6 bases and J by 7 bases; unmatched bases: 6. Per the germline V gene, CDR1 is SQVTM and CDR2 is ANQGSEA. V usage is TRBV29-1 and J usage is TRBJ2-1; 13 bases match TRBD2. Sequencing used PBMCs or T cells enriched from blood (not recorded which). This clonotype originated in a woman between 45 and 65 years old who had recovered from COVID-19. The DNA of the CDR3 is TGCAGCGTCGGACTAGCGGGAGTTGAGAATGAGCAGTTCTTC. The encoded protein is CSVGLAGVENEQFF.